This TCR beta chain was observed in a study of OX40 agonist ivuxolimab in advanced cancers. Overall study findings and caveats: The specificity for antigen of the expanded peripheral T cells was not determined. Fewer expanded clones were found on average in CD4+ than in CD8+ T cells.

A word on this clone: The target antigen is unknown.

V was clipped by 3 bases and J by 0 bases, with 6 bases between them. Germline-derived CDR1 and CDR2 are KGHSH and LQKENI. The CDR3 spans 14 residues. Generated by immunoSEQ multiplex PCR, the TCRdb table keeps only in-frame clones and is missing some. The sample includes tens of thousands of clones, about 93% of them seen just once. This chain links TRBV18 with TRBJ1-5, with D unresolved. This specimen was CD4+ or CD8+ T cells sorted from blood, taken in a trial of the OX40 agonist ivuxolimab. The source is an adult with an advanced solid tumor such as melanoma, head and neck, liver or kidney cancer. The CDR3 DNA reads TGTGCCAGCTCACCGGACGGTAGCAATCAGCCCCAGCATTTT. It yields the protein CASSPDGSNQPQHF.